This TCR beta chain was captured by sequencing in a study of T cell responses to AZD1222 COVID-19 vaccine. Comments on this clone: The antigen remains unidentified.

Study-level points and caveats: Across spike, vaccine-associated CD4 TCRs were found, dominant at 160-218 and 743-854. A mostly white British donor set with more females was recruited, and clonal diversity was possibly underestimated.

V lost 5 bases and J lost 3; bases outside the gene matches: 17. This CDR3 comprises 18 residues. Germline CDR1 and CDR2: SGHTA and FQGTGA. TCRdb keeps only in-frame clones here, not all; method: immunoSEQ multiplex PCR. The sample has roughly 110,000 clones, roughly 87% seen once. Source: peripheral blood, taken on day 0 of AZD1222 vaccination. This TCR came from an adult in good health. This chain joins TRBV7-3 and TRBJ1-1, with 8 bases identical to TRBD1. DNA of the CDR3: TGTGCCAGCAGCGGTTCGGAGGGACAGGCGATCATTGACACTGAAGCTTTCTTT. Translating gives CASSGSEGQAIIDTEAFF.